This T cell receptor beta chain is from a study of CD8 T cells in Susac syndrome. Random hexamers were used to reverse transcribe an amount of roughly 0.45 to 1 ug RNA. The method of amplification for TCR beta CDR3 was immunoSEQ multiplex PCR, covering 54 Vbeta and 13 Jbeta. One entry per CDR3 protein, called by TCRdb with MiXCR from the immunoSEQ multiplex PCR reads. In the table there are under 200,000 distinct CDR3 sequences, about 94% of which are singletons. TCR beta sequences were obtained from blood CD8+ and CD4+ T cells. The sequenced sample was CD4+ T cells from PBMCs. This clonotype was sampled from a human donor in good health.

In nucleotides, the CDR3 is TGTGCCAGCAGCTTAGCGGATAGGGTCAACAAGCAGTTCTTC. It is translated as CASSLADRVNKQFF. The rearrangement links TRBV7-2 to TRBJ2-1; D gene uncertain. This CDR3 contains 14 residues. The V and J ends lost 0 bases and 11 bases respectively, with 14 bases between them. Germline values: CDR1 SGHTA, CDR2 FQGNSA.